This is a list of T cell receptor beta chains from one sample in a study of blood T cell repertoires in COVID-19. Sequenced by immunoSEQ multiplex PCR; TCRdb stores in-frame clones only, minus some. In the table there are 300,000 or so clones, about 89% of which are singletons. The material sequenced was peripheral blood. The receptor source for this set is a man aged 18-30 years who had recovered from COVID-19. Both conserved end residues are part of each CDR3.

CDR3aa: CASSLEGGADQPQHF
v_gene: TRBV5-6

CDR3aa: CASSMSGGYEQYF
v_gene: TRBV19

CDR3aa: CASSRDQGATDTQYF
v_gene: TRBV5-1

CDR3aa: CASSPDFYNEQFF
v_gene: TRBV12-3/TRBV12-4

CDR3aa: CASSKITEYSNQPQHF
v_gene: TRBV27

CDR3aa: CASHWGTALNSPLHF
v_gene: TRBV19

CDR3aa: CASSFSGTGNTGELFF
v_gene: TRBV7-6

CDR3aa: CASSRLSEAFF
v_gene: TRBV3-1/TRBV3-2

CDR3aa: CASSLLAGGTDTQYF
v_gene: TRBV27

CDR3aa: CASSSQTSELTGELFF
v_gene: TRBV18

CDR3aa: CASSDRDNSPLHF
v_gene: TRBV6-1

CDR3aa: CASSIGENTEAFF
v_gene: TRBV19

CDR3aa: CASSLAPTSGGAHEQFF
v_gene: TRBV7-6

CDR3aa: CASSPDRGRYEQYF
v_gene: TRBV18

CDR3aa: CASSLEGQGPSLGQPQHF
v_gene: TRBV5-6

CDR3aa: CASRWTSGRASYNEQFF
v_gene: TRBV19

CDR3aa: CSAGRGQETQYF
v_gene: TRBV29-1

CDR3aa: CASSVTSGTGELFF
v_gene: TRBV9

CDR3aa: CASSLRRQGAGELFF
v_gene: TRBV27

CDR3aa: CASSLDRSGNTIYF
v_gene: TRBV7-9

CDR3aa: CAWSEKGQGKTEAFF
v_gene: TRBV30

CDR3aa: CASSYSSTEAFF
v_gene: TRBV6-6

CDR3aa: CAGGQGRTEAFF
v_gene: TRBV5-5

CDR3aa: CATSGGSNSPLHF
v_gene: TRBV7-9

CDR3aa: CASSVPQDNEQFF
v_gene: TRBV9

CDR3aa: CASSRRQDYGYTF
v_gene: TRBV7-8

CDR3aa: CASSLAAAGAGEQFF
v_gene: TRBV5-1

CDR3aa: CASSEKGQGLLTYYGYTF
v_gene: TRBV6-1

CDR3aa: CASSNIDTQYF
v_gene: TRBV27

CDR3aa: CASSQGQGRQPQHF
v_gene: TRBV3-1/TRBV3-2

CDR3aa: CASSQGTGPYEKLFF
v_gene: TRBV3-1/TRBV3-2